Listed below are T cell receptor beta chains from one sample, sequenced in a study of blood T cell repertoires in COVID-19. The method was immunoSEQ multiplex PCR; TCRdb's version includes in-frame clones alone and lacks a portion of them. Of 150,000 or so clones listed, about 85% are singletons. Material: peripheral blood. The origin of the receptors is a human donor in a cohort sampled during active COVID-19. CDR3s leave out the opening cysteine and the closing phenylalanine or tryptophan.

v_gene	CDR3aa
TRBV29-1	SVRVSLRHHSDTQY
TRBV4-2	ASSQDWGGESPLH
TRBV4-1	ASSQGVGGLNQPQH
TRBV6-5	ASRLTSGPGGELF
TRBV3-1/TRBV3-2	ASSQGRRGGDTQY
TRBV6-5	ASRQQGLTDTQY
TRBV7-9	ASSLVGDNNQPQH
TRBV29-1	SASDFSFYGYT
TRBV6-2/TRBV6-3	ASSYAGATQETQY
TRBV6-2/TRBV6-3	ASSSARLAGGEQY